What follows is one TCR beta chain and its context. Its target is not known. The sample originates from a study of T-cell reconstitution after alpha-beta-depleted transplantation in children. Study-level findings and limits: Reports say that about two months after transplant, the alpha-beta T cells came out of several hundred graft clones that had expanded. Where some patients showed high TCRbeta diversity at day 60, it came from recipient T cells and thymic progenitors that had survived.

Library preparation (for TCRbeta) was performed with unique molecular identifiers. MiXCR, run by TCRdb on the PCR reads, gives a single entry per CDR3 protein. This repertoire shows fewer than 750,000 distinct CDR3 sequences, about a quarter found once; its top ten account for under 45%. V was clipped by 6 bases and J by 2 bases; unmatched bases: 7. The CDR3 extends over 15 amino acids. The V gene's germline CDR1 is MNHNS and CDR2 SASEGT. This TCR was recovered from a boy under two years old with Wiskott-Aldrich syndrome, due to receive a stem cell transplant. Sequencing used PBMCs, obtained before TCRalphabeta/CD19-depleted stem cell transplant. The chain couples TRBV6-1 to TRBJ1-5; 7 bases fit TRBD1. CDR3 sequence reads: CASRVLGTGNQPQHF. CDR3 bases: TGTGCCAGCAGGGTGTTGGGGACAGGCAATCAGCCCCAGCATTTT.